Listed below are T cell receptor beta chains from one sample, sequenced in a study of shared clonotypes between healthy human individuals. TCRdb's table, derived via immunoSEQ multiplex PCR, lists solely in-frame clones and lacks some. The sample holds around 2.1 million clones, approximately 96% seen once. The sample taken for sequencing was naive CD4+ T cells sorted from blood. Receptors originate from a man younger than 30 in good health. The CDR3 runs from the conserved cysteine through the conserved F or W. The D gene is left open where the match is weak. A clone size is listed for some rows: how often the clone was seen (once, few, many), or a class if it is expanded.

TRBJ2-5	TRBV30	TRBD2	once	CAWSGPHLTSGSQETQYF	TGTGCCTGGAGTGGCCCCCACTTGACTAGCGGCAGTCAAGAGACCCAGTACTTC
TRBJ2-3	TRBV7-8	-	-	CASSPTRPGNTDTQYF	TGTGCCAGCAGCCCCACCAGACCGGGTAACACAGATACGCAGTATTTT
TRBJ1-2	TRBV29-1	TRBD1	-	CSVGGTAGYTF	TGCAGCGTCGGCGGGACAGCCGGCTACACCTTC
TRBJ1-2	TRBV7-9	TRBD1	-	CASSLQGAPVLYGYTF	TGTGCCAGCAGCCTTCAGGGGGCTCCTGTTCTGTATGGCTACACCTTC
TRBJ1-3	TRBV5-6	-	-	CASSRVKFISSGNTIYF	TGTGCCAGCAGCCGCGTAAAGTTCATCAGCTCTGGAAACACCATATATTTT
TRBJ2-3	TRBV5-1	TRBD1	-	CASSAQGAPGTDTQYF	TGCGCCAGCAGCGCACAGGGGGCGCCTGGCACAGATACGCAGTATTTT
TRBJ2-7	TRBV6-5	TRBD1	-	CASSYSLLGQGYEQYF	TGTGCCAGCAGTTACTCTCTGCTTGGACAGGGTTACGAGCAGTACTTC
TRBJ1-4	TRBV30	-	-	CAWSGGGARAGRRF	TGTGCCTGGAGTGGCGGCGGGGCCCGCGCCGGGAGGCGATTT
TRBJ2-5	TRBV30	-	-	CAWDGGGRETQYF	TGTGCCTGGGACGGGGGCGGAAGGGAGACCCAGTACTTC
TRBJ2-1	TRBV19	-	-	CASSIAGRWSSYNEQFF	TGTGCCAGTAGTATAGCGGGCCGCTGGAGCTCCTACAATGAGCAGTTCTTC
TRBJ2-5	TRBV4-1	TRBD2	-	CASRPIGSGGFQETQYF	TGCGCCAGCAGGCCAATAGGTAGCGGGGGGTTCCAAGAGACCCAGTACTTC
TRBJ2-5	TRBV5-5	TRBD1	-	CASSLGGTGKQETQYF	TGTGCCAGCAGCTTGGGCGGGACAGGGAAACAAGAGACCCAGTACTTC
TRBJ2-7	TRBV30	-	-	CAWSVLVGLQYF	TGTGCCTGGAGTGTGCTGGTGGGACTGCAGTACTTC
TRBJ1-6	TRBV11-2	-	-	CASSPRDEMNSPLHF	TGTGCCAGCAGCCCTCGGGACGAGATGAATTCACCCCTCCACTTT
TRBJ1-6	TRBV10-2	-	-	CASSKSTGSSYNSPLHF	TGCGCCAGCAGTAAAAGTACAGGTAGCTCCTATAATTCACCCCTCCACTTT
TRBJ2-7	TRBV5-6	TRBD2	-	CASSGSGRGYEQYF	TGTGCCAGCAGCGGTAGCGGGAGAGGTTACGAGCAGTACTTC
TRBJ2-7	TRBV6-5	-	-	CASSRGGGYEQYF	TGTGCCAGCAGCCGGGGAGGAGGCTACGAGCAGTACTTC
TRBJ2-4	TRBV5-1	-	-	CASSLGGANIQYF	TGCGCCAGCAGCTTGGGGGGGGCGAACATTCAGTACTTC
TRBJ2-5	TRBV9	-	-	CASGGGLGETQYF	TGTGCCAGCGGCGGCGGGTTAGGAGAGACCCAGTACTTC
TRBJ2-7	TRBV5-4	TRBD2	-	CASSPGLAGPSYEQYF	TGTGCCAGCAGCCCGGGACTAGCGGGGCCGTCCTACGAGCAGTACTTC
TRBJ2-7	TRBV25-1	-	-	CASSWGGLEQYF	TGTGCCAGCAGCTGGGGGGGGCTCGAGCAGTACTTC
TRBJ2-1	TRBV10-1	-	-	CASSKGGRGEQFF	TGCGCCAGCAGCAAGGGGGGCAGGGGTGAGCAGTTCTTC
TRBJ1-4	TRBV19	TRBD1	-	CASSTPRKGAGEKLFF	TGTGCCAGTAGTACCCCTCGGAAGGGGGCAGGAGAAAAACTGTTTTTT
TRBJ2-6	TRBV5-1	-	-	CASSRAPPSGANVLTF	TGCGCCAGCAGCCGAGCGCCCCCCTCTGGGGCCAACGTCCTGACTTTC
TRBJ1-2	TRBV27	-	-	CASSPQLGSGYGYTF	TGTGCCAGCAGTCCGCAGTTGGGGTCGGGCTATGGCTACACCTTC
TRBJ2-5	TRBV5-6	-	-	CASSLRGSETQYF	TGTGCCAGCAGCTTGAGAGGGTCAGAGACCCAGTACTTC
TRBJ2-1	TRBV10-3	-	-	CAISVGTPNNEQFF	TGTGCCATCAGTGTCGGGACACCCAACAATGAGCAGTTCTTC
TRBJ1-1	TRBV29-1	-	-	CSVEGGLGTEAFF	TGCAGCGTTGAGGGCGGGCTCGGCACTGAAGCTTTCTTT
TRBJ1-2	TRBV28	-	once	CASSLVGRAYGYTF	TGTGCCAGCAGTTTAGTCGGCCGGGCCTATGGCTACACCTTC
TRBJ1-2	TRBV7-2	-	-	CASSLAGRDGYAF	TGTGCCAGCAGCTTAGCTGGTCGGGATGGCTACGCCTTC
TRBJ2-2	TRBV4-3	-	-	CASSSQGPGELFF	TGCGCCAGCAGCTCACAGGGCCCCGGGGAGCTGTTTTTT
TRBJ2-5	TRBV9	TRBD1	-	CASSVGMTGGGETQYF	TGTGCCAGCAGCGTAGGAATGACAGGGGGTGGGGAGACCCAGTACTTC
TRBJ2-3	TRBV6-1	-	-	CASRGTDTQYF	TGTGCCAGCAGGGGCACAGATACGCAGTATTTT
TRBJ2-3	TRBV5-4	TRBD2	-	CASSFRTSGSTDTQYF	TGTGCCAGCAGCTTTCGAACTAGCGGAAGCACAGATACGCAGTATTTT
TRBJ2-5	TRBV6-6	-	-	CASRPPRDKKETQYF	TGTGCCAGCAGACCTCCAAGGGACAAAAAAGAGACCCAGTACTTC
TRBJ1-5	TRBV6-1	-	-	CASSAGRGSQPQHF	TGTGCCAGCAGCGCGGGCAGGGGCTCTCAGCCCCAGCATTTT
TRBJ2-5	TRBV6-4	-	-	CASSEGRAAGETQYF	TGTGCCAGCAGTGAAGGACGGGCGGCAGGGGAGACCCAGTACTTC
TRBJ1-5	TRBV18	TRBD1	-	CASSPGTVSNQPQHF	TGTGCCAGCTCACCCGGGACAGTTAGCAATCAGCCCCAGCATTTT
TRBJ2-7	TRBV28	TRBD2	-	CASSLGAAGGYEQYF	TGTGCCAGCAGTTTGGGAGCAGCGGGGGGTTACGAGCAGTACTTC
TRBJ2-2	TRBV11-3	TRBD1	-	CASSLAGGGVTGELFF	TGTGCCAGCAGCCTTGCAGGGGGCGGTGTGACCGGGGAGCTGTTTTTT
TRBJ1-5	TRBV27	-	-	CASSEQGGQPQHF	TGTGCCAGCAGTGAACAGGGTGGGCAGCCCCAGCATTTT
TRBJ2-7	TRBV6-6	TRBD1	-	CASSRPGQGSYEQYF	TGTGCCAGCAGTCGACCGGGACAGGGATCCTACGAGCAGTACTTC